The T cell receptor (beta chain) under discussion was sequenced for a study of blood T cell repertoires in COVID-19. Background on the study: Material from acute and convalescent COVID-19 was sourced from the United States, Italy and Spain. Sample material is recorded as cDNA or gDNA derived from T cells, B-cell-depleted T cells, or PBMCs.

Authors' data handling: For nucleated cells, counts were estimated from reference gene primer amplification. This table comes from immunoSEQ multiplex PCR, and its TCRdb copy is limited to in-frame clones, with some not included. V and J calls and clone size are those listed in that table; D and trimming were worked out from the DNA. This sample has 200,000 or so clones, with 65% to 90% found just once. Germline values: CDR1 MNHEY, CDR2 SVGAGI. The CDR3 runs 14 residues. The V segment lost 5 bases and the J segment 4 bases; nucleotides outside the gene matches: 7. Material: peripheral blood. The chain joins TRBV6-5 to TRBJ2-7; the match to TRBD1 covers 8 bases. This sequence was found in a human donor in a cohort sampled during active COVID-19. The CDR3 reads CASSLDRGGYEQYF. CDR3 coding DNA: TGTGCCAGCAGTCTCGACAGGGGCGGGTACGAGCAGTACTTC.